This is a list of T cell receptor beta chains from one sample in a study of control samples from healthy donors and cancer patients. The protocol was immunoSEQ multiplex PCR, while the TCRdb copy is restricted to in-frame clones and leaves out a portion. The table shows under 80,000 clones, with 93% occurring only once. Sequencing input: PBMCs. The receptor set was obtained from a woman between 40 and 55 years old with lung cancer. The CDR3 runs from the conserved cysteine through the conserved F or W. The D gene is left open where the match is weak. Rows give clone size only sometimes, using once, few, many, or a class for an expanded clone.

cdr3_nt: TGTGCCAGCAGCCAAGAAGGATTGAATTCACCCCTCCACTTT
cdr3_aa: CASSQEGLNSPLHF
d_call: .
v_call: TRBV3-1/TRBV3-2
clone_size: few
j_call: TRBJ1-6

cdr3_nt: TGCGCCAGCAGCGGCCTTGCGGGGGGACCCACTGATGAGCAGTTCTTC
cdr3_aa: CASSGLAGGPTDEQFF
d_call: TRBD2
v_call: TRBV5-1
clone_size: .
j_call: TRBJ2-1

cdr3_nt: TGTGCCAGCAGCTCCAGTCCCGGGACAGGGAACTCTGGGGCCAACGTCCTGACTTTC
cdr3_aa: CASSSSPGTGNSGANVLTF
d_call: TRBD1
v_call: TRBV7-9
clone_size: .
j_call: TRBJ2-6

cdr3_nt: TGTGCCAGCAGTCTACTAAACAATCAGCCCCAGCATTTT
cdr3_aa: CASSLLNNQPQHF
d_call: .
v_call: TRBV28
clone_size: .
j_call: TRBJ1-5

cdr3_nt: TGTGCCAGCACCCAACGCGGGACAGGGGGAAACACCATATATTTT
cdr3_aa: CASTQRGTGGNTIYF
d_call: TRBD1
v_call: TRBV6-6
clone_size: .
j_call: TRBJ1-3

cdr3_nt: TGTGCCAGCGCTCCCGGGGTTGGATCCTATAATTCACCCCTCCACTTT
cdr3_aa: CASAPGVGSYNSPLHF
d_call: .
v_call: TRBV28
clone_size: .
j_call: TRBJ1-6

cdr3_nt: TGTGCCAGCAGCTTTGCGGATTCACCCCTCCACTTT
cdr3_aa: CASSFADSPLHF
d_call: .
v_call: TRBV13
clone_size: .
j_call: TRBJ1-6

cdr3_nt: TGTGCCAGTAGTACCCGGGACAGTTACACTGAAGCTTTCTTT
cdr3_aa: CASSTRDSYTEAFF
d_call: TRBD1
v_call: TRBV19
clone_size: .
j_call: TRBJ1-1

cdr3_nt: TGTGCCAGCAGTCCAGGCGCAGGGAGGAGCTCCTACGAGCAGTACTTC
cdr3_aa: CASSPGAGRSSYEQYF
d_call: .
v_call: TRBV11-3
clone_size: .
j_call: TRBJ2-7

cdr3_nt: TGTGCCAGCAGTAACCGGGGCCGAAATCAGCCCCAGCATTTT
cdr3_aa: CASSNRGRNQPQHF
d_call: .
v_call: TRBV6-6
clone_size: .
j_call: TRBJ1-5

cdr3_nt: TGCGCCAGCAGCCTAATCCCCGGACTGGGAAAACTGTTTTTT
cdr3_aa: CASSLIPGLGKLFF
d_call: .
v_call: TRBV4-1
clone_size: .
j_call: TRBJ1-4

cdr3_nt: TGTGCCTGCCCCAAGACGGGGACCTCCTACGAGCAGTACTTC
cdr3_aa: CACPKTGTSYEQYF
d_call: .
v_call: TRBV30
clone_size: once
j_call: TRBJ2-7

cdr3_nt: TGCGCCAGCAGCTTGGAACAGGGGGCAAGTAGCTACACCTTC
cdr3_aa: CASSLEQGASSYTF
d_call: TRBD1
v_call: TRBV5-1
clone_size: .
j_call: TRBJ1-2

cdr3_nt: TGCGCCAGCAGCTTGGAAGGAAGGGGCTCCCGGGATACGCAGTATTTT
cdr3_aa: CASSLEGRGSRDTQYF
d_call: .
v_call: TRBV5-1
clone_size: .
j_call: TRBJ2-3

cdr3_nt: TGCGCCAGCAGTCAGAGAACGGACAGATCTCAAGAGACCCAGTACTTC
cdr3_aa: CASSQRTDRSQETQYF
d_call: .
v_call: TRBV5-1
clone_size: .
j_call: TRBJ2-5

cdr3_nt: TGTGCCAGCAGCTTGGGGCCCCAGAACACTGAAGCTTTCTTT
cdr3_aa: CASSLGPQNTEAFF
d_call: .
v_call: TRBV5-5
clone_size: .
j_call: TRBJ1-1

cdr3_nt: TGTGCCAGCAGTTTATCGATGGGCATCCCCGGCGGGGAGCTGTTTTTT
cdr3_aa: CASSLSMGIPGGELFF
d_call: .
v_call: TRBV27
clone_size: once
j_call: TRBJ2-2

cdr3_nt: TGTGCCTGGAGTAGGGGGCCAAATCGGTACTTC
cdr3_aa: CAWSRGPNRYF
d_call: TRBD1
v_call: TRBV30
clone_size: .
j_call: TRBJ2-4

cdr3_nt: TGTGCCAGTAGTCCTCATGGGGGGCCCGTGAACACTGAAGCTTTCTTT
cdr3_aa: CASSPHGGPVNTEAFF
d_call: .
v_call: TRBV19
clone_size: .
j_call: TRBJ1-1

cdr3_nt: TGCGCCAGCAGCCAAGGGGATTCCTTGCAGTACTTC
cdr3_aa: CASSQGDSLQYF
d_call: .
v_call: TRBV4-1
clone_size: .
j_call: TRBJ2-7

cdr3_nt: TGTGCCAGCATGCCCACAGGGGGGCTAACCTACAATGAGCAGTTCTTC
cdr3_aa: CASMPTGGLTYNEQFF
d_call: TRBD1
v_call: TRBV19
clone_size: once
j_call: TRBJ2-1

cdr3_nt: TGTGCCAGCAGCTCCGGGACAGGGTATGACTATGGCTACACCTTC
cdr3_aa: CASSSGTGYDYGYTF
d_call: TRBD1
v_call: TRBV11-2
clone_size: .
j_call: TRBJ1-2

cdr3_nt: TGTGCCACGTATAATCAGGGGTCACCCCTCCACTTT
cdr3_aa: CATYNQGSPLHF
d_call: .
v_call: TRBV10-3
clone_size: .
j_call: TRBJ1-6

cdr3_nt: TGCAGCGTTGATCGCGGCCAAGGGCAGTACTTC
cdr3_aa: CSVDRGQGQYF
d_call: .
v_call: TRBV29-1
clone_size: .
j_call: TRBJ2-7

cdr3_nt: TGTGCCAGCAGTGGACAGGGTGCTGAAGCTTTCTTT
cdr3_aa: CASSGQGAEAFF
d_call: TRBD1
v_call: TRBV2
clone_size: .
j_call: TRBJ1-1

cdr3_nt: TGTGCCAGCAAGACAACTGGGACAGGGGAGGATCAGCCCCAGCATTTT
cdr3_aa: CASKTTGTGEDQPQHF
d_call: TRBD1
v_call: TRBV2
clone_size: .
j_call: TRBJ1-5